This TCR beta chain was captured by sequencing in a study of regulatory T cells in long-lasting Graves disease. Study as a whole: The antithyroid drugs taken by newly diagnosed Graves' patients had been used for under 3 months.

Whole-study results and caveats: Among the persistent patients, 2,741 public clonotypes were shared, more than the 950 to 1,000 shared among new patients.

Notes on this clonotype: Its antigen is as yet unknown.

CDR3-region Arm-PCR and iRepertoire HTBI primers produced the TCR beta libraries. TCRdb called the multiplex PCR reads again in MiXCR, with one record for every CDR3 protein. The sample shows 400,000 to 500,000 distinct CDR3 sequences, 12% to 15% of them seen only once. The time point: newly diagnosed GD, antithyroid drugs for less than 3 months. There was RNA extracted from PBMCs, and the TCR library was made from it. The same specimen was also included in a second study, on T cells in Graves' hyperthyroidism and ophthalmopathy.

The sequence derives from a woman aged 50 to 65 with Graves disease. The sample consisted of peripheral blood mononuclear cells (PBMCs), taken at new diagnosis, from a patient treated with antithyroid drugs.

CDR3 sequence reads: CASTTGNQPQHF. CDR3 bases: TGTGCCAGCACTACAGGGAATCAGCCCCAGCATTTT. The gene calls are TRBV12-3 or TRBV12-4 and TRBJ1-5, with a weak D call TRBD1 (6 bases). The CDR3 consists of 12 residues. Between the trimmed V and J ends, which lost 7 bases and 4 bases, there was a span of 8 bases.